A single sample is the source of the 9 T cell receptor beta chains below, sequenced in a study of T cells after yellow fever vaccination. From the 5' RACE reads, TCRdb called clonotypes with MiXCR, one entry per CDR3 protein. The sample consists of about 130,000 distinct CDR3 sequences, approximately 6.6% of them appearing once. Sequenced here: CD4+ T cells sorted from PBMCs, sampled 10 days after the yellow fever booster vaccination. The receptors here all came from a man under 40 who received the YFV17D yellow fever vaccine.

This clonotype has only a few counts. The chain combines TRBV20-1 with TRBJ2-7, with D maybe TRBD1 (5 bases). The CDR3 is 13 residues long. The germline V and J ends were trimmed by 6 bases and 5 bases, with 17 bases remaining between them. CDR1 DFQATT and CDR2 SNEGSKA come from the germline V gene (reference sequence). The CDR3 sequence is CSAHGASQHEQYF. The CDR3 bases are TGCAGTGCCCATGGGGCTAGTCAGCACGAGCAGTACTTC.

There are many counts of this clonotype. The rearrangement links TRBV20-1 to TRBJ2-3, with D possibly called TRBD1 or TRBD2 (5 bases each). V was trimmed by 1 base and J by 6 bases, leaving 8 bases between them. The germline gives CDR1 DFQATT, CDR2 SNEGSKA (reference sequence). This CDR3 is 12 amino acids long. CDR3 nucleotide sequence: TGCAGTGCTAGAGGAGGGGATGATACGCAGTATTTT. Residues: CSARGGDDTQYF.

This clonotype was seen ten or more times. The genes are TRBV5-1 and TRBJ2-7; 9 bases map to TRBD2. Per germline, CDR1 SGHRS and CDR2 YFSETQ. The junction had 10 bases not matched to a gene; V was cut back by 4 bases and J by 2 bases. This CDR3 contains 16 residues. The CDR3 DNA reads TGCGCCAGCAGCCCGGGTGCGCTAGCGGGACCCTACGAGCAGTACTTC. Its protein is CASSPGALAGPYEQYF. Variable domain in full (rest from reference TRBV5-1 and TRBJ2-7): KAGVTQTPRYLIKTRGQQVTLSCSPISGHRSVSWYQQTPGQGLQFLFEYFSETQRNKGNFPGRFSGRQFSNSRSEMNVSTLELGDSALYLCASSPGALAGPYEQYFGPGTRLTVT.

This clonotype appeared once. This could be a read error, since a much larger clone is one nucleotide away. This chain uses TRBV7-8 with TRBJ2-3; 7 positions agree with TRBD1. J gave up 4 bases and V 5 bases, and 12 bases lay outside the gene matches. The germline CDR1 and CDR2 sequences are SGHVS and FQNEAQ. The CDR3 has 16 residues. DNA for the CDR3: TGTGCCAGCAGCCGAACATCCGGGACAGACCCAGATACGCAGTATTTT. Its translation: CASSRTSGTDPDTQYF.

This clonotype was detected ten times or more. CDR3 sequence (DNA): TGTGCCAGCAGCCGGCTGGCGGGAGCCATCCAGTCTAGCACAGATACGCAGTATTTT. It yields the protein CASSRLAGAIQSSTDTQYF. J is TRBJ2-3 and V is TRBV11-1, with 7 positions matching TRBD2. The CDR3 runs 19 residues. Germline V lookup: CDR1 SGHAT, CDR2 FQDESV (reference sequence). The V gene end was trimmed by 5 bases and the J gene end by 0 bases; junction bases not matched to a gene: 17.

This clonotype has at least ten counts. This chain joins TRBV7-9 and TRBJ2-1; 10 nucleotides match TRBD2. Germline CDR1 reads SEHNR; CDR2 reads FQNEAQ (reference sequence). The CDR3 contains 17 residues. Trimming at V came to 5 bases and at J to 6 bases, leaving 13 bases not matched to a gene. The CDR3 loop is CASSPWLTSGKANEQFF. As DNA, the CDR3 is TGTGCCAGCAGCCCATGGTTAACTAGCGGGAAGGCCAATGAGCAGTTCTTC.

The table lists this clonotype with many counts. This chain joins TRBV3-1 and TRBJ2-7; D perhaps matches TRBD2 (6 bases). This CDR3 spans 15 amino acids. V was shortened by 1 base and J by 5 bases, with 15 bases between the two germline ends. The germline gives CDR1 LGHDT, CDR2 YNNKEL (reference sequence). In nucleotides, the CDR3 is TGTGCCAGCAGCCAAGGTGTCTCCGGGAGTCACGAGCAGTACTTC. It is translated as CASSQGVSGSHEQYF.

The table lists this clonotype with a few counts. The J gene is TRBJ2-7, the V gene TRBV6-1; D remains unclear. The CDR3 consists of 13 residues. Germline lookup yields CDR1 MNHNS and CDR2 SASEGT. V gave up 6 bases and J gave up 2 bases, with 11 bases separating them. The CDR3, as DNA: TGTGCCAGCAGGGGGAAAGTCACCTACGAGCAGTACTTC. Translating it yields CASRGKVTYEQYF.

At least ten counts were recorded for this clonotype. The chain couples TRBV20-1 to TRBJ1-1; D is unresolved. This CDR3 spans 14 amino acids. Trimming removed 0 bases from V and 1 base from J, with 9 bases in between. Germline CDR1 DFQATT, CDR2 SNEGSKA (reference sequence). The CDR3 DNA reads TGCAGTGCTAGAGATCGGCGGAGGAACACTGAAGCTTTCTTT. Translated: CSARDRRRNTEAFF.